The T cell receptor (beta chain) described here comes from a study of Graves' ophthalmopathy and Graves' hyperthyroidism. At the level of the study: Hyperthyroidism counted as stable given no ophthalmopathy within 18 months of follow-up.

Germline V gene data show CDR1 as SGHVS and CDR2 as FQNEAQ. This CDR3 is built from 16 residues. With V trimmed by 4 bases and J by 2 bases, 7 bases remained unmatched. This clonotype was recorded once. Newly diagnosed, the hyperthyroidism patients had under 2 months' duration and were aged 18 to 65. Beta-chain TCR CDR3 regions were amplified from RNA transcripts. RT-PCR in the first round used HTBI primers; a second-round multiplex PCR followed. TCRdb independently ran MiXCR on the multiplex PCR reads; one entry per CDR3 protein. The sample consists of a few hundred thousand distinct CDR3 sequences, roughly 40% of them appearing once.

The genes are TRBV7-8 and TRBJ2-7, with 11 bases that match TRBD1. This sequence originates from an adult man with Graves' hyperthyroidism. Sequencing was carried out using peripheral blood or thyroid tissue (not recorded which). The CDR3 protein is CASSSHPGQGAYEQYF. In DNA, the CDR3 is TGTGCCAGCAGCTCGCACCCGGGACAGGGGGCCTACGAGCAGTACTTC. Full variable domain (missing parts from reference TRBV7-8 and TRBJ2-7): GAGVSQSPRYKVAKRGQDVALRCDPISGHVSLFWYQQALGQGPEFLTYFQNEAQLDKSGLPSDRFFAERPEGSVSTLKIQRTQQEDSAVYLCASSSHPGQGAYEQYFGPGTRLTVT.